A selection of T cell receptor beta chains follows, all from one sample in a study of graft-versus-host responses after intestinal transplantation. Assay: immunoSEQ multiplex PCR; the TCRdb copy retains only in-frame clones and omits some. The data contain about 30,000 clones, roughly 85% of them seen just once; the ten biggest clones take up around a tenth. This sample comprised PBMCs, obtained around 61 weeks after intestinal transplantation. These receptors came from a human patient who received an intestinal transplant, so some T cells may come from the graft donor. Both conserved end residues are part of each CDR3. A D gene is named only where the DNA matches it firmly.

d_call v_call cdr3_aa
NA TRBV4-1 CASSRARNTEAFF
NA TRBV6-5 CASSYNSGNTIYF
TRBD1 TRBV5-1 CASSLGRQGDYNEQFF
NA TRBV9 CASSVVGSRGEQFF
NA TRBV6-5 CASSYPPRKGNEQFF
NA TRBV19 CASSIRIRDTQYF
TRBD2 TRBV5-8 CASSGKGLAGGPDTQYF
TRBD1 TRBV6-5 CASSYPGTGDTEAFF
NA TRBV6-5 CASSYRGNSPLHF
TRBD1 TRBV28 CASRTGLNTIYF
NA TRBV19 CASSIGSGRARYGYTF
NA TRBV15 CATSRGGSGNTIYF
TRBD2 TRBV7-9 CASSLAVAGYNEQFF
TRBD1 TRBV27 CASSFLRDRGGPRELFF
TRBD2 TRBV5-1 CASSLALAGLNEQFF
TRBD2 TRBV6-4 CASSETSGQTGELFF
NA TRBV7-8 CASSLATTNEKLFF
NA TRBV6-1 CASSEFEGGANVLTF
NA TRBV15 CATSREAGGYNEQFF
NA TRBV7-9 CASTGVGGVPNYGYTF
NA TRBV7-9 CASSLGLAYEQYF
NA TRBV19 CASSIDPGSDEQYF
NA TRBV28 CASSLTAYSNQPQHF
NA TRBV5-4 CASSSSGPFQGLYGYTF
NA TRBV6-5 CATADTNTEAFF
TRBD1 TRBV7-2 CASSLGGQGAGGYTF
TRBD2 TRBV27 CASSILAGAADTQYF
NA TRBV2 CASSEENSSYNEQFF
NA TRBV25-1 CASSEYSVYNSPLHF
NA TRBV30 CAWGWTESSYEQYF
NA TRBV6-5 CASRDWGGQPQHF
TRBD1 TRBV30 CAWKGGVQPQHF
NA TRBV19 CASSIWVGNEQFF
NA TRBV7-2 CASSPWDREQYF
NA TRBV5-1 CASSLAGVAEAFF
TRBD1 TRBV28 CASRPSGQGDEQYF
TRBD1 TRBV7-7 CASSPGTGKTYEQYF
NA TRBV7-9 CASSLVGGRDGYTF
NA TRBV2 CASSEALPGGMNTEAFF
TRBD1 TRBV5-4 CASSTGTGNEKLFF
NA TRBV6-5 CASSYSTGRNEKLFF
NA TRBV5-6 CASSRRGPLYEQYF
NA TRBV5-1 CASSFPGADGYTF
TRBD2 TRBV2 CASSEERGASNEQFF
NA TRBV19 CASSSSTVYNSPLHF
NA TRBV19 CASSPGLNTEAFF
NA TRBV7-8 CASSFRENTEAFF
TRBD1 TRBV19 CASSHRDRPNTEAFF
TRBD2 TRBV28 CASSWGEGLAGADTQYF
TRBD2 TRBV10-3 CAIPGGTSGSLEHRGAVF
NA TRBV6-6 CASSSRGSTDTQYF
NA TRBV7-9 CASTRGDEQFF
TRBD1 TRBV27 CASSATSTGGLYGYTF
NA TRBV10-1 CATLKQQGFPQPQHF
NA TRBV5-1 CASIGGSQETQYF